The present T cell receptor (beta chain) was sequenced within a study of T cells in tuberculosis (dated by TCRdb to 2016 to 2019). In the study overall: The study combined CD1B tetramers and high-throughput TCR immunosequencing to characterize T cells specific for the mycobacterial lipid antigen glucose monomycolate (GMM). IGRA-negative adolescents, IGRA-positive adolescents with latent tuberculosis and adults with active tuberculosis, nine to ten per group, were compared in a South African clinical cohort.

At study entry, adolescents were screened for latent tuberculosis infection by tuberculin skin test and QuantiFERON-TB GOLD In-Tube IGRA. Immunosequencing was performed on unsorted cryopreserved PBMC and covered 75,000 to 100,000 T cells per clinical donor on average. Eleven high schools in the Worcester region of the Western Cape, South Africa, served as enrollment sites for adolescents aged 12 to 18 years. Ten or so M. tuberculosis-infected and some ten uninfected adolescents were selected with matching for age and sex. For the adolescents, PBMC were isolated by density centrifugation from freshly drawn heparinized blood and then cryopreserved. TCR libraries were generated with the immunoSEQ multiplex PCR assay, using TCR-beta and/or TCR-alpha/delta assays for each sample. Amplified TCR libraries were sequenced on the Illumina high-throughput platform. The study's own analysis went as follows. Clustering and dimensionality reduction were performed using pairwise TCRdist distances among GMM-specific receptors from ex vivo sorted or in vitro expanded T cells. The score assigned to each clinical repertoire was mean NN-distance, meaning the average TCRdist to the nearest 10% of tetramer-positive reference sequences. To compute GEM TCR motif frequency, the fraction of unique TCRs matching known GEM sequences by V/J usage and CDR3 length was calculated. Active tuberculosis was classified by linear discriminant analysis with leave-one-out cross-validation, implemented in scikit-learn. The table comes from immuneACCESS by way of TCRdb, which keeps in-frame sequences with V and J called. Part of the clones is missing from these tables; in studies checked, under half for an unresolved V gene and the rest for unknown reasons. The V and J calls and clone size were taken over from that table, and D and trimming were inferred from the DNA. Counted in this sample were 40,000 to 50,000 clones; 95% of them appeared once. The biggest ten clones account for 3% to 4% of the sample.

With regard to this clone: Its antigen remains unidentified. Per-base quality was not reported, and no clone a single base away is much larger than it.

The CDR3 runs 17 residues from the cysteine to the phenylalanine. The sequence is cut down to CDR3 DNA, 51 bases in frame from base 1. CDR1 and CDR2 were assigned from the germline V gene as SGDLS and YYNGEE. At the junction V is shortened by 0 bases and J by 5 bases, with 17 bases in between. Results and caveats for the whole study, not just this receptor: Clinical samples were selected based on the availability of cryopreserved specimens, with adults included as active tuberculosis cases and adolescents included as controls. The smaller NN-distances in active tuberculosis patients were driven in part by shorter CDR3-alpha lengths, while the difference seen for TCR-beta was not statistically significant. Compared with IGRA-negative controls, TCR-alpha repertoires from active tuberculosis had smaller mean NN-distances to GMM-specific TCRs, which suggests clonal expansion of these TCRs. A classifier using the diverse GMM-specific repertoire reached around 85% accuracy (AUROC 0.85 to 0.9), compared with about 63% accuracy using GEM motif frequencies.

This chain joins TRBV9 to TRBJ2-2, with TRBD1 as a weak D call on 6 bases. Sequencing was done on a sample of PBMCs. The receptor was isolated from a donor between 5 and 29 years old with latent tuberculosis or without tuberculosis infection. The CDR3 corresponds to CASSVGPRTAKTGELFF. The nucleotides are TGTGCCAGCAGCGTAGGACCCCGGACAGCCAAAACCGGGGAGCTGTTTTTT.